Shown below are 9 T cell receptor beta chains from a single sample sequenced in a study of memory CD8 T cells in hepatitis C reinfection (dated by TCRdb to 2016 to 2017). Read against the paper, the sample's time point label means: late/post reinfection, 12 to 24 weeks after detection. Sorted cells were sequenced directly ex vivo, without in vitro expansion prior to TCR sequencing. Libraries were built with the immunoSEQ multiplex PCR assay. In TCRdb, the immuneACCESS table is reduced to in-frame sequences with V and J assigned. These tables do not hold every clone; where another copy was compared, an unresolved V gene accounts for under half, and the others remain unexplained. The sample yields just over 45,000 clones; roughly nine tenths were counted once. The ten largest clones take up 0.6% to 0.9% of the sample. Sequences were obtained from naive CD8+ T cells sorted from blood. The cell subset or site label for this specimen denotes: total naive CD8+CD45RO- T cells. These receptors all stem from a young man with hepatitis C virus infection.

The chain joins TRBV10-1 to TRBJ2-7; D might be TRBD1 (5 bases). Germline V lookup: CDR1 WNHNN, CDR2 SYGVQD (reference sequence). V lost 2 bases, J lost 3 bases, and 11 bases lay in between. This CDR3 is 14 amino acids long. CDR3 nucleotides: TGCGCCAGCAGTGAGCCGGATAGGGGCTACGAGCAGTACTTC. Amino acid sequence: CASSEPDRGYEQYF.

V usage is TRBV9 and J usage is TRBJ1-6; 7 nucleotides match TRBD1. CDR1 is SGDLS and CDR2 is YYNGEE in the germline V gene. The CDR3 runs 15 residues. J lost 9 bases, V lost 3 bases, and 9 bases had no gene match. This CDR3 reads CASSAEQGLGSPLHF. Here the CDR3 DNA reads TGTGCCAGCAGCGCCGAACAGGGGTTAGGTTCACCCCTCCACTTT.

The chain combines TRBV19 with TRBJ2-3, with D maybe TRBD2 (6 bases). The CDR3 contains 15 residues. CDR1 and CDR2 from the germline V gene are LNHDA and SQIVND (reference sequence). V was clipped by 6 bases and J by 0 bases, with 13 bases between them. CDR3 nucleotides: TGTGCCAGTAGCGCTCTAGCGCAGAGCACAGATACGCAGTATTTT. Its translation is CASSALAQSTDTQYF.

The rearrangement links TRBV7-8 to TRBJ2-2; 8 positions agree with TRBD2. The CDR3 consists of 17 residues. The germline V gene encodes CDR1 SGHVS and CDR2 FQNEAQ. V gave up 3 bases and J gave up 3 bases; unmatched junction bases: 9. This CDR3 reads CASSLLTGGADTGELFF. The CDR3 DNA is TGTGCCAGCAGCTTGTTAACGGGGGGGGCGGACACCGGGGAGCTGTTTTTT. The full variable domain, completed using reference TRBV7-8 and TRBJ2-2, is GAGVSQSPRYKVAKRGQDVALRCDPISGHVSLFWYQQALGQGPEFLTYFQNEAQLDKSGLPSDRFFAERPEGSVSTLKIQRTQQEDSAVYLCASSLLTGGADTGELFFGEGSRLTVL.

The CDR3 loop reads CASSPGGAEAFF. CDR3 DNA: TGTGCCAGCAGCCCCGGGGGTGCTGAAGCTTTCTTT. The genes are TRBV5-6 and TRBJ1-1; tentatively, D is TRBD1 (5 bases). The CDR3 consists of 12 residues. Looked up from germline, CDR1 is SGHDT and CDR2 is YYEEEE. V was shortened by 4 bases and J by 6 bases, with 10 bases between the two germline ends.

J is TRBJ1-4 and V is TRBV7-9, with D unclear. Germline V CDR1 and CDR2: SEHNR, FQNEAQ (reference sequence). With 4 bases removed from V and 8 bases from J, the gap between germline ends came to 11 bases. The CDR3 is made up of 13 amino acids. The CDR3 loop reads CASSSVWAEKLFF. As DNA, the CDR3 is TGTGCCAGCAGCTCCGTATGGGCGGAAAAACTGTTTTTT.

The chain recombines TRBV5-1 with TRBJ2-3; 8 nucleotides match TRBD2. The ends lost 0 bases at V and 5 bases at J; junction bases unmatched: 14. CDR1 is SGHRS, CDR2 YFSETQ, per germline. This CDR3 has 18 amino acids. The CDR3 sequence: CASSLGIYLLAAQDTQYF. The CDR3 DNA reads as TGCGCCAGCAGCTTGGGGATCTACCTACTAGCGGCTCAAGATACGCAGTATTTT.

The CDR3 loop is CASSFTGTNTEAFF. In DNA, the CDR3 is TGTGCCAGCAGTTTTACAGGCACAAACACTGAAGCTTTCTTT. The chain is built from TRBV28 and TRBJ1-1; TRBD1 is a possible D gene (5 bases). CDR3 length: 14 residues. V was pared by 3 bases and J by 2 bases, with 10 bases between. Germline loops: CDR1 MDHEN, CDR2 SYDVKM.

The chain uses TRBV28 and TRBJ2-7; 11 bases are shared with TRBD2. Germline V gene sequence: CDR1 MDHEN, CDR2 SYDVKM. The CDR3 loop spans 13 amino acids. With V trimmed by 6 bases and J by 6 bases, 4 bases remained unmatched. For the CDR3, the DNA is TGTGCCAGCAGCCTAGCGGGAGGTAGCGAGCAGTACTTC. Translation gives CASSLAGGSEQYF.